These 29 T cell receptor beta chains were all obtained from the same sample, sequenced in a study of T-cell memory formation after mild COVID-19. TCRdb re-called the 5' RACE reads with MiXCR, one entry per CDR3 protein. The sample records almost 250,000 distinct CDR3 sequences, 15% being singletons. The sequencing sample was made of PBMCs or a T cell subset sorted from them (not recorded which). These receptor sequences come from an adult woman who had mild COVID-19 (a few samples of this study predate the infection). Cell type and time point are not known.

This clonotype has a handful of counts. The chain combines TRBV5-4 with TRBJ1-2; tentatively, D is TRBD1 (5 bases). Between the trimmed V and J ends, which lost 4 bases and 4 bases, there was a span of 11 bases. Germline-derived CDR1 and CDR2 are SGHNT and YYREEE (reference sequence). The CDR3 totals 13 residues. The CDR3 spells CASSLGTSYGYTF. CDR3 DNA sequence: TGTGCCAGCAGCCTCGGGACGTCCTATGGCTACACCTTC.

This clonotype was seen only a few times. The chain uses TRBV5-6 and TRBJ2-1; TRBD2 might be the D (5 bases). This CDR3 has 14 amino acids. CDR1 and CDR2 (germline): SGHDT, YYEEEE. V was shortened by 4 bases and J by 3 bases, with 11 bases between the two germline ends. CDR3 sequence reads: CASSARGLYNEQFF. The CDR3 DNA reads TGTGCCAGCAGCGCGAGAGGACTCTACAATGAGCAGTTCTTC.

V usage is TRBV9 and J usage is TRBJ1-2, with D maybe TRBD1 (6 bases). The V and J ends lost 0 bases and 3 bases respectively, with 9 bases between them. This CDR3 comprises 14 residues. Germline V gene data show CDR1 as SGDLS and CDR2 as YYNGEE. The CDR3 loop reads CASSVDYRDYGYTF. The CDR3 nucleotides are TGTGCCAGCAGCGTAGATTACAGGGACTATGGCTACACCTTC. Based on the CDR3 plus reference TRBV9 and TRBJ1-2, the full variable domain is DSGVTQTPKHLITATGQRVTLRCSPRSGDLSVYWYQQSLDQGLQFLIQYYNGEERAKGNILERFSAQQFPDLHSELNLSSLELGDSALYFCASSVDYRDYGYTFGSGTRLTVV.

This clonotype was counted ten times or more. The DNA of the CDR3 is TGCAGTGCACCCGGGACTAGCGGGACCCAGTACTTC. It is translated as CSAPGTSGTQYF. This sequence joins TRBV20-1 and TRBJ2-5, with 11 nucleotides matching TRBD2. Per germline, CDR1 DFQATT and CDR2 SNEGSKA (reference sequence). This CDR3 has 12 amino acids. V gave up 6 bases and J gave up 7 bases; unmatched junction bases: 4.

This chain connects TRBV30 to TRBJ2-2; possibly TRBD1 for D (7 bases). V lost 2 bases to trimming and J lost 6 bases, with 13 bases between them. The germline CDR1 and CDR2 sequences are GTSNPN and SVGIG (reference sequence). CDR3 length: 14 residues. CDR3 amino acids: CAWSLIRGAGELFF. CDR3 in DNA: TGTGCCTGGAGTCTTATCAGGGGGGCCGGGGAGCTGTTTTTT.

This clonotype has only a few counts. The gene calls are TRBV5-1 and TRBJ2-3; D remains ambiguous. The CDR3 spans 16 residues. CDR1 and CDR2 from the germline V gene are SGHRS and YFSETQ. V was trimmed by 1 base and J by 2 bases, leaving 14 bases between them. CDR3: CASSLPTTADTDTQYF. The CDR3 bases are TGCGCCAGCAGCTTGCCTACTACCGCGGACACAGATACGCAGTATTTT.

This clonotype was counted a few times. This chain links TRBV6-5 with TRBJ1-1, with D maybe TRBD1 (5 bases). Germline CDR1 reads MNHEY; CDR2 reads SVGAGI. The CDR3 contains 13 residues. Trimming took off 6 bases at V and 0 bases at J, with 8 bases between the two ends. CDR3 in amino acids: CASRGPMNTEAFF. The CDR3 bases are TGTGCCAGCAGGGGACCGATGAACACTGAAGCTTTCTTT.

The gene calls are TRBV4-1 and TRBJ1-5; the D gene is possibly TRBD1 (6 bases). The germline V and J ends were trimmed by 4 bases and 6 bases, with 16 bases remaining between them. This CDR3 is built from 15 residues. Per the germline V gene, CDR1 is MGHRA and CDR2 is YSYEKL. This CDR3 reads CASSPTQGGTQPQHF. CDR3 nucleotides: TGCGCCAGCAGCCCGACACAGGGAGGGACTCAGCCCCAGCATTTT.

The V call is TRBV6-5, the J call TRBJ2-3; 8 bases align to TRBD2. Germline-derived CDR1 and CDR2 are MNHEY and SVGAGI. The V segment lost 5 bases and the J segment 3 bases; nucleotides outside the gene matches: 13. The CDR3 runs 17 residues. Here the CDR3 DNA reads TGTGCCAGCAGTACTTCCCCCGGGACTAGGGGTACAGATACGCAGTATTTT. Translation gives CASSTSPGTRGTDTQYF.

This clonotype appeared a few times. The chain recombines TRBV24-1 with TRBJ2-1, with D possibly matching TRBD1 (6 bases). Germline V gene sequence: CDR1 KGHDR, CDR2 SFDVKD. Trimming removed 1 base from V and 1 base from J, with 7 bases in between. The CDR3 is 15 amino acids. DNA for the CDR3: TGTGCCACCAGTGATTTCACAGGGTCCTACAATGAGCAGTTCTTC. Amino acids: CATSDFTGSYNEQFF.

This clonotype has just a few counts. The chain combines TRBV5-1 with TRBJ2-1; perhaps TRBD1 as D (6 bases). Germline V gene lookup returns CDR1 SGHRS and CDR2 YFSETQ. Trimming removed 3 bases from V and 5 bases from J, with 15 bases in between. The CDR3 length is 15 residues. Here the CDR3 reads CASSSRGGYNNEQFF. Here the CDR3 DNA reads TGCGCCAGCAGCTCCAGGGGCGGATACAACAATGAGCAGTTCTTC.

The chain has TRBV5-1 and TRBJ2-1, with TRBD1 as a possible D gene (5 bases). From germline, CDR1 is SGHRS and CDR2 YFSETQ. The CDR3 contains 15 residues. V was pared by 0 bases and J by 4 bases, with 11 bases between. Here the CDR3 reads CASSLDRGWYNEQFF. The CDR3, as DNA: TGCGCCAGCAGCTTGGATAGGGGTTGGTACAATGAGCAGTTCTTC.

This clonotype was counted between two and nine times. The chain combines TRBV10-3 with TRBJ1-6; maybe TRBD1 (6 bases). The CDR3 sequence is 15 residues long. V lost 0 bases, J lost 7 bases, and 10 bases lay in between. Germline V gene sequence: CDR1 ENHRY, CDR2 SYGVKD. Here the CDR3 DNA reads TGTGCCATCAGTGAGTCGGCAGGGGACAATTCACCCCTCCACTTT. It yields the protein CAISESAGDNSPLHF.

The chain recombines TRBV6-5 with TRBJ1-5, with D tentatively TRBD1 (5 bases). This CDR3 spans 15 amino acids. CDR1 is MNHEY, CDR2 SVGAGI, per germline. Between the trimmed V and J ends, which lost 0 bases and 7 bases, there was a span of 13 bases. The CDR3 coding sequence is TGTGCCAGCAGTTACTCCCCGGGGGGTGGGCAGCCCCAGCATTTT. Translating it yields CASSYSPGGGQPQHF.

This clonotype was counted a few times. The chain joins TRBV30 to TRBJ2-1; D is unclear. With 0 bases removed from V and 7 bases from J, the gap between germline ends came to 7 bases. The CDR3 runs to 12 residues. Per germline, CDR1 GTSNPN and CDR2 SVGIG (reference sequence). CDR3 residues: CAWSVGLNEQFF. DNA of the CDR3: TGTGCCTGGAGTGTGGGGTTGAATGAGCAGTTCTTC.

The V and J genes are TRBV5-1 and TRBJ1-1, with a tentative D call TRBD1 (6 bases). The CDR3 is 15 amino acids. Germline V gives CDR1 SGHRS, CDR2 YFSETQ. V was trimmed by 6 bases and J by 4 bases, leaving 19 bases between them. DNA for the CDR3: TGCGCCAGCACCCTGGAGGGGGGCCGGAGCACTGAAGCTTTCTTT. Amino acid sequence: CASTLEGGRSTEAFF.

The J gene is TRBJ1-1, the V gene TRBV5-1; the D gene is possibly TRBD1 (5 bases). The CDR3 has 17 amino acids. Germline loops: CDR1 SGHRS, CDR2 YFSETQ. V lost 0 bases to trimming and J lost 0 bases, with 15 bases between them. The CDR3 loop reads CASSLATRGGVNTEAFF. The CDR3, as DNA: TGCGCCAGCAGCTTGGCCACACGTGGGGGGGTGAACACTGAAGCTTTCTTT. Full variable domain (missing parts from reference TRBV5-1 and TRBJ1-1): KAGVTQTPRYLIKTRGQQVTLSCSPISGHRSVSWYQQTPGQGLQFLFEYFSETQRNKGNFPGRFSGRQFSNSRSEMNVSTLELGDSALYLCASSLATRGGVNTEAFFGQGTRLTVV.

This clonotype was seen ten or more times. The rearrangement uses TRBV5-1 and TRBJ1-6; 7 nucleotides match TRBD1. Germline trimming cut 7 bases from V and 3 bases from J; bases unmatched to any gene: 4. CDR1 SGHRS and CDR2 YFSETQ come from the germline V gene. This CDR3 is built from 14 residues. The CDR3 bases are TGCGCCAGCGGCACAGGGGACTATAATTCACCCCTCCACTTT. It is translated as CASGTGDYNSPLHF.

This clonotype was detected a few times. The chain combines TRBV15 with TRBJ2-2, with D perhaps TRBD1 (6 bases). V gave up 4 bases and J gave up 8 bases, with 20 bases separating them. CDR1 and CDR2 (germline): LNHNV, YYDKDF (reference sequence). The CDR3 has 16 amino acids. This CDR3 reads CATSTHDRRLVGELFF. CDR3 nucleotide sequence: TGTGCCACCAGCACTCATGACAGGCGCTTAGTGGGGGAGCTGTTTTTT.

This clonotype was found a few times. CDR3 in amino acids: CASRLSRDSYTGELFF. The CDR3 region has the DNA TGCGCCAGCAGACTATCCCGGGACAGCTACACCGGGGAGCTGTTTTTT. The chain is built from TRBV5-1 and TRBJ2-2; the match to TRBD1 covers 7 bases. V lost 5 bases, J lost 3 bases, and 10 bases stayed unmatched. The germline CDR1 and CDR2 sequences are SGHRS and YFSETQ. The CDR3 contains 16 residues. Full variable domain (missing parts from reference TRBV5-1 and TRBJ2-2): KAGVTQTPRYLIKTRGQQVTLSCSPISGHRSVSWYQQTPGQGLQFLFEYFSETQRNKGNFPGRFSGRQFSNSRSEMNVSTLELGDSALYLCASRLSRDSYTGELFFGEGSRLTVL.

CDR3 in amino acids: CASSSMGRGHGYTF. CDR3 in DNA: TGTGCCAGCAGCTCAATGGGCAGGGGGCATGGCTACACCTTC. The J gene is TRBJ1-2, the V gene TRBV7-2, with TRBD1 identical over 8 bases. The CDR3 length is 14 residues. Germline values: CDR1 SGHTA, CDR2 FQGNSA. J lost 6 bases, V lost 4 bases, and 7 bases had no gene match.

This clonotype has a count of ten or more. DNA of the CDR3: TGCGCCAGCAGCCAAGTATCTAGCCTCGCCGGGGAGCTGTTTTTT. It yields the protein CASSQVSSLAGELFF. The V call is TRBV4-1, the J call TRBJ2-2, with D perhaps matching TRBD2 (5 bases). The CDR3 is 15 amino acids. V lost 1 base and J lost 6, with 12 bases in between. The germline CDR1 and CDR2 sequences are MGHRA and YSYEKL.

DNA for the CDR3: TGTGCCAGTACACCGGGACGAGGGAACACTGAAGCTTTCTTT. It encodes CASTPGRGNTEAFF. The V call is TRBV19, the J call TRBJ1-1; D may be TRBD1 (5 bases). CDR1 and CDR2 (germline): LNHDA, SQIVND (reference sequence). The CDR3 is 14 amino acids. Trimming removed 7 bases at V and 1 base at J, with 13 bases between. Filled out from reference TRBV19 and TRBJ1-1, the complete variable domain reads DGGITQSPKYLFRKEGQNVTLSCEQNLNHDAMYWYRQDPGQGLRLIYYSQIVNDFQKGDIAEGYSVSREKKESFPLTVTSAQKNPTAFYLCASTPGRGNTEAFFGQGTRLTVV.

At least ten counts were recorded for this clonotype. The chain has TRBV5-1 and TRBJ2-7, with D maybe TRBD2 (6 bases). The germline V and J ends were trimmed by 4 bases and 4 bases, with 12 bases remaining between them. The CDR3 is 13 amino acids. Germline-derived CDR1 and CDR2 are SGHRS and YFSETQ. The CDR3 is CASSQTAGYEQYF. The CDR3 region has the DNA TGCGCCAGCAGCCAAACCGCGGGGTACGAGCAGTACTTC.

This clonotype was detected only a few times. The V call is TRBV12-3 or TRBV12-4, the J call TRBJ1-3, with D possibly matching TRBD1 (6 bases). Trimming removed 8 bases from V and 3 bases from J, with 14 bases in between. The CDR3 is made up of 14 amino acids. The CDR3 reads CASLRGGSGNTIYF. CDR3 DNA sequence: TGTGCCAGCCTTCGAGGGGGTAGTGGAAACACCATATATTTT.

The rearrangement joins TRBV24-1 to TRBJ1-4; 7 bases line up with TRBD1. The trim removed 2 bases at V and 4 bases at J, leaving 3 bases unmatched. The CDR3 is made up of 15 amino acids. Germline V gene sequence: CDR1 KGHDR, CDR2 SFDVKD. For the CDR3, the DNA is TGTGCCACCAGTGATTCGACAGGGCATAATGAAAAACTGTTTTTT. Amino acids: CATSDSTGHNEKLFF.

V gene TRBV19 combines with J gene TRBJ2-7; 8 positions agree with TRBD1. The CDR3 totals 16 residues. The V gene's germline CDR1 is LNHDA and CDR2 SQIVND (reference sequence). V shed 4 bases, J shed 1 base, and the junction held 9 bases outside the gene matches. The DNA for the CDR3 is TGTGCCAGTAGTACGCTACCGGGACAGGCGTCCTACGAGCAGTACTTC. This gives the protein CASSTLPGQASYEQYF.

The rearrangement uses TRBV4-1 and TRBJ1-2, with 8 bases matching TRBD1. The V gene's germline CDR1 is MGHRA and CDR2 YSYEKL. The V gene end was trimmed by 4 bases and the J gene end by 2 bases; junction bases not matched to a gene: 12. The CDR3 is made up of 17 amino acids. The CDR3 reads CASSPLGRGRGNYGYTF. Written as DNA, the CDR3 is TGCGCCAGCAGCCCGCTAGGCAGGGGGCGCGGGAACTATGGCTACACCTTC.

The J gene is TRBJ2-7, the V gene TRBV6-5; 8 bases are a match to TRBD1. The junction had 4 bases not matched to a gene; V was cut back by 5 bases and J by 1 base. CDR1 is MNHEY and CDR2 is SVGAGI in the germline V gene. The CDR3 runs to 14 residues. CDR3 coding DNA: TGTGCCAGCAGTATGGGACAGGCTTCCTACGAGCAGTACTTC. This translates into CASSMGQASYEQYF.